Shown below are 10 T cell receptor beta chains from a single sample sequenced in a study of cytomegalovirus exposure and HLA in healthy donors. With 60 Vbeta and 13 Jbeta primers, the PCR was carried out. The protocol was immunoSEQ multiplex PCR, while the TCRdb copy is restricted to in-frame clones and leaves out a portion. This table has roughly 120,000 clones, 65% to 80% appearing once. The source material was PBMCs. Receptors were obtained from a man between 18 and 35 years old in good health and CMV-seropositive.

The V call is TRBV30, the J call TRBJ1-6, with TRBD1 matching 7 bases. There are 16 residues in the CDR3. Germline V gene data show CDR1 as GTSNPN and CDR2 as SVGIG (reference sequence). Germline trimming cut 1 base from V and 0 bases from J; bases unmatched to any gene: 3. CDR3 coding DNA: TGTGCCTGGAGTGATTACAGGGGCTCCTATAATTCACCCCTCCACTTT. This sequence encodes CAWSDYRGSYNSPLHF.

The chain employs TRBV9 and TRBJ1-4; the match to TRBD1 covers 7 bases. The junction had 10 bases not matched to a gene; V was cut back by 4 bases and J by 13 bases. CDR1 and CDR2 (germline): SGDLS, YYNGEE. The CDR3 has 13 residues. Here the CDR3 DNA reads TGTGCCAGCAGCCAGGAGGGGGCAGGGATACTGTTTTTT. Translation: CASSQEGAGILFF.

This clone was picked up a small number of times. The CDR3 loop is CASSQASGRRDTQYF. The CDR3 nucleotides read TGTGCCAGCAGTCAGGCTAGCGGGAGAAGAGATACGCAGTATTTT. This chain uses TRBV25-1 with TRBJ2-3; 10 bases line up with TRBD2. Germline CDR1 reads MGHDK; CDR2 reads SYGVNS. J gave up 5 bases and V 5 bases, and 7 bases lay outside the gene matches. The CDR3 totals 15 residues.

The genes are TRBV27 and TRBJ2-7; tentatively, D is TRBD2 (7 bases). The CDR3 is 17 amino acids. The V end was cut by 0 bases, the J end by 6 bases, with 21 bases between. Germline-derived CDR1 and CDR2 are MNHEY and SMNVEV (reference sequence). The CDR3 is CASSLSVLERGATEQYF. CDR3 in DNA: TGTGCCAGCAGTTTATCGGTACTCGAACGGGGGGCCACCGAGCAGTACTTC.

As concerns this clone: The junction departs from germline at one end; a sequencing error may be responsible. The sample carries other DNA sequences with the same CDR3. The gene calls are TRBV2 and TRBJ2-2; D is uncertain. The CDR3 consists of 14 residues. Per the germline V gene, CDR1 is SNHLY and CDR2 is FYNNEI. The CDR3 reads CATDRSGNTGELFF. In nucleotides, the CDR3 is TGTGCCACCGATCGATCAGGAAACACCGGAGAGCTGTTTTTT.

The J gene is TRBJ2-1, the V gene TRBV29-1, with TRBD2 identical over 8 bases. Per the germline V gene, CDR1 is SQVTM and CDR2 is ANQGSEA. CDR3 length: 11 amino acids. After removal of 7 bases from V and 9 bases from J, the junction contained 5 bases not matched to a gene. CDR3 nucleotides: TGCAGCGGGGAAAGCGGGAGTGAGCAGTTCTTC. Encoded protein: CSGESGSEQFF.

CDR3 protein: CASSVGGGTEAFF. CDR3 sequence (DNA): TGTGCCAGCAGTGTAGGAGGAGGTACTGAAGCTTTCTTT. The chain uses TRBV6-4 and TRBJ1-1; D gene ambiguous. CDR1 and CDR2 from the germline V gene are MRHNA and SNTAGT. The V end was cut by 4 bases, the J end by 5 bases, with 11 bases between. The CDR3 contains 13 residues.

This chain joins TRBV29-1 and TRBJ1-1; 8 nucleotides match TRBD1. V lost 2 bases to trimming and J lost 3 bases; unmatched junction nucleotides: 2. The length of the CDR3 is 13 residues. From germline, CDR1 is SQVTM and CDR2 ANQGSEA. The CDR3 sequence is CSVEPRGHTEAFF. In nucleotides, the CDR3 is TGCAGCGTTGAACCCAGGGGGCACACTGAAGCTTTCTTT. The variable domain in full, with the rest retrieved from reference TRBV29-1 and TRBJ1-1, is SAVISQKPSRDICQRGTSLTIQCQVDSQVTMMFWYRQQPGQSLTLIATANQGSEATYESGFVIDKFPISRPNLTFSTLTVSNMSPEDSSIYLCSVEPRGHTEAFFGQGTRLTVV.

This chain connects TRBV5-1 to TRBJ2-1, with a weak D call TRBD2 (5 bases). V gave up 4 bases and J gave up 8 bases, with 10 bases separating them. The length of the CDR3 is 12 residues. In germline, CDR1 is SGHRS, CDR2 YFSETQ. The CDR3 sequence: CASSPAGDEQFF. The DNA for the CDR3 is TGCGCCAGCAGCCCCGCCGGGGATGAGCAGTTCTTC.

The gene calls are TRBV19 and TRBJ2-3; 10 bases line up with TRBD2. Germline V gives CDR1 LNHDA, CDR2 SQIVND (reference sequence). J gave up 0 bases and V 7 bases, and 10 bases lay outside the gene matches. There are 17 residues in the CDR3. The CDR3 DNA reads as TGTGCCAGTACCAAATCCCGGACTAGCGGAAGCACAGATACGCAGTATTTT. Translating it yields CASTKSRTSGSTDTQYF.